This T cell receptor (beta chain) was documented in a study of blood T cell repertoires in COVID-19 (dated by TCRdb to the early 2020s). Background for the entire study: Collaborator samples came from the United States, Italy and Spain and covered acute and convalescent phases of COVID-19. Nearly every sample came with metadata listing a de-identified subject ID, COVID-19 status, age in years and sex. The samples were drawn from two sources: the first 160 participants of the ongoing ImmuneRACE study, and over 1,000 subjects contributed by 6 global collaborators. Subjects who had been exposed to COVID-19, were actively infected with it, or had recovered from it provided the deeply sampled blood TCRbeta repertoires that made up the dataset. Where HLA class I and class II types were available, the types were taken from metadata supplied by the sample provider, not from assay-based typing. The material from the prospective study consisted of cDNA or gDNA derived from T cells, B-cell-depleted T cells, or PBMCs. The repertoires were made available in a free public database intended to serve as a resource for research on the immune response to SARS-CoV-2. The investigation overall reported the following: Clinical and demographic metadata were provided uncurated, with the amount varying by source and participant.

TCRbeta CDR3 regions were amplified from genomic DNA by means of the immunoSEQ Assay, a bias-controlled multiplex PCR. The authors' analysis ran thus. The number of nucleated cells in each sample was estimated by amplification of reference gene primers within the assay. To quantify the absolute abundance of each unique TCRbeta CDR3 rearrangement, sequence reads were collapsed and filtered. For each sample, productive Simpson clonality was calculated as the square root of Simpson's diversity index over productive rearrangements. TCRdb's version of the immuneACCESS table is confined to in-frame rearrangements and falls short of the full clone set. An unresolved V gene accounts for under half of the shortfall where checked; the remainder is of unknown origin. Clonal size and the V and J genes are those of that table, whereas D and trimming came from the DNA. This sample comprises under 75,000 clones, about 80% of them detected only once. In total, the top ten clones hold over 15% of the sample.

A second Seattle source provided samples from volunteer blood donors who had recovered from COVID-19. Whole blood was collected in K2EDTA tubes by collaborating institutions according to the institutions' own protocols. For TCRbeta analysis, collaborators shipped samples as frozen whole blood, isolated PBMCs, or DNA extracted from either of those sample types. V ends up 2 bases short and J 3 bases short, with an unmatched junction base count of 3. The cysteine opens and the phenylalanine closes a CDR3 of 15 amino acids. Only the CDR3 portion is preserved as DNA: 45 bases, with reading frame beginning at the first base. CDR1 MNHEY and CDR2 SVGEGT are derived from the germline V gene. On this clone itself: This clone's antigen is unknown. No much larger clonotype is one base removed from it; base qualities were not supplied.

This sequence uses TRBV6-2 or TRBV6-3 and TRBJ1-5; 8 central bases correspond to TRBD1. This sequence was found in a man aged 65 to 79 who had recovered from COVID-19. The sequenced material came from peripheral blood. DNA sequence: TGTGCCAGCAGTTACCGGACAGGGCTCAATCAGCCCCAGCATTTT. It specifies CASSYRTGLNQPQHF.